Following are 9 T cell receptor beta chains from one sample sequenced in a study of cytomegalovirus exposure and HLA in healthy donors (dated by TCRdb to the late 2010s). Library generation was performed with the immunoSEQ multiplex PCR assay. For the multiplex PCR, a mixture combining 60 forward primers for TCR Vbeta segments and 13 reverse primers for TCR Jbeta segments was used. TCRdb carries this immuneACCESS record with in-frame sequences only. Its versions omit some clonotypes, under half of them owing to an unresolved V gene in the studies checked, with the rest unexplained. The sample profile shows roughly 140,000 clones; over 60% of them were found once. The ten biggest clones cover about 2.9% of the sample. Material for sequencing was PBMCs. The receptors were sampled from a woman in her thirties in good health and CMV-seropositive.

Only a few counts were recorded for this clone. V usage is TRBV11-2 and J usage is TRBJ1-4, with D tentatively TRBD1 (5 bases). This CDR3 region has 15 residues. CDR1 is SGHAT and CDR2 is FQNNGV in the germline V gene. Trimming cost V 1 base and J 1 base, with 7 bases left between them. CDR3 in amino acids: CASSLVGGTNEKLFF. The DNA for the CDR3 is TGTGCCAGCAGCTTAGTGGGGGGAACTAATGAAAAACTGTTTTTT. Based on the CDR3 plus reference TRBV11-2 and TRBJ1-4, the full variable domain is EAGVAQSPRYKIIEKRQSVAFWCNPISGHATLYWYQQILGQGPKLLIQFQNNGVVDDSQLPKDRFSAERLKGVDSTLKIQPAKLEDSAVYLCASSLVGGTNEKLFFGSGTQLSVL.

The rearrangement uses TRBV6-5 and TRBJ1-6, with D unclear. The V gene lost 7 bases and the J gene lost 6 bases, with 10 bases spanning the gap. This CDR3 has 13 amino acids. The germline V gene encodes CDR1 MNHEY and CDR2 SVGAGI. CDR3 in amino acids: CASTSRSNSPLHF. CDR3 DNA sequence: TGTGCCAGCACGTCGAGGTCTAATTCACCCCTCCACTTT.

The genes are TRBV10-3 and TRBJ2-7; TRBD2 aligns across 11 bases. The CDR3 runs 13 residues. Germline V gene data show CDR1 as ENHRY and CDR2 as SYGVKD. The V gene end was trimmed by 6 bases and the J gene end by 5 bases; junction bases not matched to a gene: 3. The CDR3 nucleotides read TGTGCCATCAGACTAGCGGGAGAACACGAGCAGTACTTC. Its translation is CAIRLAGEHEQYF.

The chain combines TRBV7-9 with TRBJ2-3; TRBD2 aligns across 10 bases. Per the germline V gene, CDR1 is SEHNR and CDR2 is FQNEAQ (reference sequence). CDR3 size: 15 residues. J was trimmed by 4 bases and V by 4 bases; bases with no gene match: 5. The CDR3 sequence: CASSSGTSVPDTQYF. The CDR3 DNA follows: TGTGCCAGCAGCTCCGGGACTAGCGTTCCAGATACGCAGTATTTT. The whole variable domain, filled in from reference TRBV7-9 and TRBJ2-3, reads DTGVSQNPRHKITKRGQNVTFRCDPISEHNRLYWYRQTLGQGPEFLTYFQNEAQLEKSRLLSDRFSAERPKGSFSTLEIQRTEQGDSAMYLCASSSGTSVPDTQYFGPGTRLTVL.

The chain uses TRBV7-9 and TRBJ1-2; no firm D call. Germline assignment: CDR1 SEHNR and CDR2 FQNEAQ (reference sequence). The V end lost 2 bases, the J end lost 0 bases, and 4 bases lay between the germline ends. This CDR3 contains 13 residues. The CDR3: CASSLSANYGYTF. In nucleotides, the CDR3 is TGTGCCAGCAGCTTAAGCGCTAACTATGGCTACACCTTC.

This clone was counted once. This rearrangement joins TRBV6-1 to TRBJ1-2; TRBD1 is a possible D gene (6 bases). This CDR3 contains 16 residues. V gave up 3 bases and J gave up 4 bases, with 18 bases separating them. Germline V lookup: CDR1 MNHNS, CDR2 SASEGT. The CDR3 region has the DNA TGTGCCAGCAGTGACGCCCGGGGGGCCTTTCTCTATGGCTACACCTTC. Amino acid sequence: CASSDARGAFLYGYTF.

This clone was observed a handful of times. Written as DNA, the CDR3 is TGTGCCAGCGAACCGGCGAGGTCCGGGGAGCTGTTTTTT. Translating gives CASEPARSGELFF. The chain combines TRBV6-1 with TRBJ2-2; D remains unclear. V shed 8 bases and J shed 6 bases, with 13 bases lying between them. CDR3 length: 13 amino acids. Germline assignment: CDR1 MNHNS and CDR2 SASEGT.

This clone was seen more than once but under ten times. This chain uses TRBV5-1 with TRBJ2-1; TRBD2 matches 12 bases. The CDR3 extends over 17 amino acids. In germline, CDR1 is SGHRS, CDR2 YFSETQ. The J segment lost 8 bases and the V segment lost 1 base, leaving 10 bases of the junction unmatched. As DNA, the CDR3 is TGCGCCAGCAGCTTGTTGCTAGCGGGAGGGTTTCCCCATGAGCAGTTCTTC. It encodes CASSLLLAGGFPHEQFF. Variable domain in full (rest from reference TRBV5-1 and TRBJ2-1): KAGVTQTPRYLIKTRGQQVTLSCSPISGHRSVSWYQQTPGQGLQFLFEYFSETQRNKGNFPGRFSGRQFSNSRSEMNVSTLELGDSALYLCASSLLLAGGFPHEQFFGPGTRLTVL.

The chain uses TRBV30 and TRBJ1-3, with 8 positions matching TRBD1. Germline assignment: CDR1 GTSNPN and CDR2 SVGIG (reference sequence). CDR3 length equals 14 residues. V shed 5 bases and J 0 bases; nucleotides not matched to a gene: 3. In DNA form, the CDR3 reads TGTGCCTGGGACAGGGGATCCTCTGGAAACACCATATATTTT. Residues: CAWDRGSSGNTIYF.